This is a list of T cell receptor beta chains from one sample in a study of shared clonotypes between healthy human individuals. Generated by immunoSEQ multiplex PCR, the TCRdb table keeps only in-frame clones and is missing some. In the table there are 550,000 to 850,000 clones, just under 75% of which are singletons. The sequenced sample consisted of memory CD4+ T cells sorted from blood. Every receptor here comes from a young woman in good health. Both conserved end residues are part of each CDR3. Size tells how often a clone was seen (once, few, many) or the class of an expanded clone, and some rows leave it out.

V,length,size,J,CDR3
TRBV2,14,-,TRBJ1-2,CASSERQGNSGYTF
TRBV25-1,13,-,TRBJ1-1,CASSESGNTEAFF
TRBV10-3,12,-,TRBJ1-1,CAITTGRAEAFF
TRBV7-5,16,many,TRBJ2-3,CVRSLGGAGKWDTQYF
TRBV28,16,-,TRBJ2-3,CASNLAGGFSTDTQYF
TRBV28,17,-,TRBJ1-1,CASSLGQPWKQNTEAFF
TRBV5-1,14,-,TRBJ2-1,CASSLTPVGGEQFF
TRBV5-8,17,-,TRBJ2-1,CASSFSPDRRTYNEQFF
TRBV11-2,14,-,TRBJ2-5,CASTPTRLQETQYF
TRBV10-2,14,-,TRBJ2-5,CASRKQGKQETQYF
TRBV6-5,12,-,TRBJ1-2,CASNGGFYGYTF
TRBV6-1,13,few,TRBJ2-2,CASSSDRAGELFF
TRBV6-1,15,once,TRBJ2-5,CASSDPDRVYETQYF
TRBV5-4,14,-,TRBJ2-1,CASSLGLAVDEQFF
TRBV7-9,13,-,TRBJ1-1,CASSTTVNTEAFF
TRBV28,14,-,TRBJ2-7,CASTPPGHQPPGYF
TRBV28,15,many,TRBJ1-3,CASRSGLPSGNTIYF
TRBV5-5,14,-,TRBJ1-3,CASNDWGAGNTIYF
TRBV10-2,13,-,TRBJ2-3,CASSESRVDTQYF
TRBV19,14,-,TRBJ1-1,CASRDRGQRTEAFF
TRBV25-1,15,once,TRBJ2-1,CASSVPGLGKDEQFF
TRBV6-5,16,-,TRBJ1-2,CASSYSRGGFGYGYTF
TRBV18,13,-,TRBJ2-3,CASSPPGPDTQYF
TRBV10-3,13,-,TRBJ1-1,CATRGAQNTEAFF
TRBV2,16,-,TRBJ1-1,CASSDAPGLRNTEAFF
TRBV19,16,-,TRBJ2-1,CASNPLSGRAVDEQFF
TRBV27,16,-,TRBJ1-3,CASSLGPGAAGNTIYF
TRBV27,14,-,TRBJ1-6,CASSRDSRPSPLHF
TRBV6-6,11,-,TRBJ1-2,CASRRDWKYTF
TRBV6-5,13,-,TRBJ1-1,CASRRDRDDEAFF
TRBV28,13,-,TRBJ1-6,CASIDLPNSPLHF